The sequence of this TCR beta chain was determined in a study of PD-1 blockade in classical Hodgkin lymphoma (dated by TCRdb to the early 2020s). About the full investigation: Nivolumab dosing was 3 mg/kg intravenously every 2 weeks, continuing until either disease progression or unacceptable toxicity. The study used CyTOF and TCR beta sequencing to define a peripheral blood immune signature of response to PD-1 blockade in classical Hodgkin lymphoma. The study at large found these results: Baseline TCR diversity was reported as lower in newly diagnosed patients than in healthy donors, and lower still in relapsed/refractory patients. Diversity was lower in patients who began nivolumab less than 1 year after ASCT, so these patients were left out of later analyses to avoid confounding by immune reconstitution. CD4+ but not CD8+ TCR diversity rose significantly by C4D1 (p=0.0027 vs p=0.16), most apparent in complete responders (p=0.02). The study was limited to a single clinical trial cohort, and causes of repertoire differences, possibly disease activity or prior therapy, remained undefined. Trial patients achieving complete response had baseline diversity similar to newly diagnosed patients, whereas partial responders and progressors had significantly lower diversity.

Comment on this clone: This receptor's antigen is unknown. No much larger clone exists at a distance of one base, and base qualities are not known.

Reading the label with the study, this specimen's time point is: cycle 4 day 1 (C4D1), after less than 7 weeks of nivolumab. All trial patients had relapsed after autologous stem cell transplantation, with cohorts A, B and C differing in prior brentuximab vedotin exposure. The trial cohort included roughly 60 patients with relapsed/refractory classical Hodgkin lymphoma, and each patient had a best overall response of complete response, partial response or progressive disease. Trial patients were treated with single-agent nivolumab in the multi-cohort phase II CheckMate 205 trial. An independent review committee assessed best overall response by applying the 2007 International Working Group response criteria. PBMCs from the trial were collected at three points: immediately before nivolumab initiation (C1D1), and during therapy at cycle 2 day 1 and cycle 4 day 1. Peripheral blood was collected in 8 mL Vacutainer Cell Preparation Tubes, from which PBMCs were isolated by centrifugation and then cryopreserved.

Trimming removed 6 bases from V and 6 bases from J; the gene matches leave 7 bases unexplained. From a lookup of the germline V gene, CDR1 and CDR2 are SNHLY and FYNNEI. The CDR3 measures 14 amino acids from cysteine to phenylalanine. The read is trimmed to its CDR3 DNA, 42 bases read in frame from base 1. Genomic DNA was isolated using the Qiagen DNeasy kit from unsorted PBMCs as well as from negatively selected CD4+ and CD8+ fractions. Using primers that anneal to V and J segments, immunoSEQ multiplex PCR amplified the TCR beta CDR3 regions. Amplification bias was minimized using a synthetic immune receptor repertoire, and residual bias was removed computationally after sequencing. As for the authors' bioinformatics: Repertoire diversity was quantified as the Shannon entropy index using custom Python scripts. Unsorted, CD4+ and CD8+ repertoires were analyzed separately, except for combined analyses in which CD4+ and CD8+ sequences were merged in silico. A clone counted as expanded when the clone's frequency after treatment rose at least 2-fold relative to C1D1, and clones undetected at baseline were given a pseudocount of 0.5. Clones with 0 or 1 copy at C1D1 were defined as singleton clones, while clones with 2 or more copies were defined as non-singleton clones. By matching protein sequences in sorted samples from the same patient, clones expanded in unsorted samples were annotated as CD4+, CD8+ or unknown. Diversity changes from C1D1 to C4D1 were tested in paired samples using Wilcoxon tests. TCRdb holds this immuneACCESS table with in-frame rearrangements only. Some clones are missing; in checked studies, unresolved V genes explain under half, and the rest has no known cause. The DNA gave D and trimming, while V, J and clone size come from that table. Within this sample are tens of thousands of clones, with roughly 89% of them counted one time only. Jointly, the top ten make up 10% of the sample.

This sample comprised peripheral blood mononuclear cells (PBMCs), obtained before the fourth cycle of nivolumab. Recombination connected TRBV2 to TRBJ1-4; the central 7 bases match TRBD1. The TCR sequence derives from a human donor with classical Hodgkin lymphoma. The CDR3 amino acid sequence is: CASRATQGDEKLFF. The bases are TGTGCCAGCAGGGCCACCCAGGGGGATGAAAAACTGTTTTTT.